Listed below are T cell receptor beta chains from one sample, sequenced in a study of Graves' ophthalmopathy and Graves' hyperthyroidism. TCRdb reprocessed the multiplex PCR reads via MiXCR and lists one record per CDR3 protein. The sample has about 620,000 distinct CDR3 sequences, over 20% seen once. The sequenced material came from peripheral blood. These TCRs come from a woman between 18 and 30 years old with stable Graves' hyperthyroidism. Some clones in this sample may be carry-over from other donors' samples. CDR3s include the opening cysteine and the closing phenylalanine or tryptophan. Fields, in order: CDR3 protein, CDR3 DNA, V gene, D gene, clone size, J gene. The D gene is left open where the match is weak. Size tells how often a clone was seen (once, few, many) or the class of an expanded clone, and some rows leave it out.

CDR3: CASSQGRGEQYF; DNA: TGTGCCAGCAGCCAGGGAAGGGGCGAGCAGTACTTC; V: TRBV4-1; D: -; size: many; J: TRBJ2-7
CDR3: CASSRRQDPYEQYF; DNA: TGCGCCAGCTCCCGGCGGCAGGACCCTTACGAGCAGTACTTC; V: TRBV5-1; D: -; size: many; J: TRBJ2-7
CDR3: CASSLTTDTEAFF; DNA: TGTGCTAGCAGCTTAACAACGGACACTGAAGCTTTCTTT; V: TRBV7-7; D: -; size: many; J: TRBJ1-1
CDR3: CASSQDSGGAGTQYF; DNA: TGTGCCAGCAGCCAAGATTCCGGGGGGGCGGGGACCCAGTACTTC; V: TRBV4-2; D: TRBD2; size: -; J: TRBJ2-5
CDR3: CASSTWGQGASTQYF; DNA: TGTGCCAGCAGCACGTGGGGACAGGGGGCTTCTACCCAGTACTTC; V: TRBV5-4; D: TRBD1; size: -; J: TRBJ2-5
CDR3: CAWDTQGLETQYF; DNA: TGTGCCTGGGATACGCAGGGTCTGGAGACCCAGTACTTC; V: TRBV30; D: -; size: few; J: TRBJ2-5
CDR3: CSASRAATSNYEQYF; DNA: TGCAGTGCTAGTAGGGCGGCAACATCTAACTACGAGCAGTACTTC; V: TRBV20-1; D: -; size: -; J: TRBJ2-7
CDR3: CATSGRNTGELFF; DNA: TGTGCCACCTCGGGCAGAAACACCGGGGAGCTGTTTTTT; V: TRBV15; D: -; size: many; J: TRBJ2-2
CDR3: CASNLEQAYEQYF; DNA: TGTGCCAGCAACCTGGAGCAGGCCTACGAGCAGTACTTC; V: TRBV2; D: -; size: many; J: TRBJ2-7
CDR3: CASSYSWTDPQETQYF; DNA: TGTGCCAGCAGTTACTCTTGGACGGATCCACAAGAGACCCAGTACTTC; V: TRBV6-2/TRBV6-3; D: -; size: many; J: TRBJ2-5
CDR3: CASRLEGQETQYF; DNA: TGTGCCAGCAGACTCGAGGGGCAAGAGACCCAGTACTTC; V: TRBV6-5; D: -; size: many; J: TRBJ2-5
CDR3: CASSYVSGTGGNDEQYF; DNA: TGCGCCAGCAGCTACGTTTCCGGGACAGGGGGCAACGACGAGCAGTACTTC; V: TRBV5-1; D: TRBD1; size: many; J: TRBJ2-7
CDR3: CASSLLPGQALYEQYF; DNA: TGTGCCAGCAGCCTCCTCCCGGGACAGGCCTTGTACGAGCAGTACTTC; V: TRBV11-1; D: TRBD1; size: few; J: TRBJ2-7
CDR3: CASSEAPWSYNSPLHF; DNA: TGTGCCAGCAGTGAAGCCCCCTGGTCCTATAATTCACCCCTCCACTTT; V: TRBV6-1; D: -; size: many; J: TRBJ1-6
CDR3: CASSYSAEQYF; DNA: TGTGCCAGCAGTTACTCAGCCGAGCAGTACTTC; V: TRBV6-5; D: -; size: -; J: TRBJ2-7
CDR3: CASSLVESGELFF; DNA: TGTGCCAGCAGCTTGGTGGAGAGCGGGGAGCTGTTTTTT; V: TRBV7-8; D: -; size: many; J: TRBJ2-2
CDR3: CASSLVYTEAFF; DNA: TGTGCCAGCAGTTTAGTGTACACTGAAGCTTTCTTT; V: TRBV12-3/TRBV12-4; D: -; size: many; J: TRBJ1-1
CDR3: CASSQAGSERYEQYF; DNA: TGCGCCAGCAGCCAAGCGGGATCCGAGCGTTACGAGCAGTACTTC; V: TRBV4-3; D: -; size: -; J: TRBJ2-7
CDR3: CSARAGQGGLETQYF; DNA: TGCAGTGCTAGAGCAGGACAGGGAGGGTTGGAGACCCAGTACTTC; V: TRBV20-1; D: -; size: many; J: TRBJ2-5
CDR3: CASSSYPGDDGYTF; DNA: TGTGCCAGCAGTTCATATCCAGGGGATGATGGCTACACCTTC; V: TRBV6-5; D: -; size: many; J: TRBJ1-2
CDR3: CASKLSGSIGELFF; DNA: TGTGCCAGCAAGTTAAGCGGGAGTATCGGGGAGCTGTTTTTT; V: TRBV6-1; D: TRBD2; size: few; J: TRBJ2-2
CDR3: CASSQGNGGGMGQETQYF; DNA: TGCGCCAGCAGCCAAGGAAACGGGGGCGGTATGGGGCAAGAGACCCAGTACTTC; V: TRBV4-1; D: -; size: -; J: TRBJ2-5
CDR3: CASRRGRGGYTF; DNA: TGTGCCAGTCGGAGGGGGCGAGGCGGCTACACCTTC; V: TRBV19; D: TRBD1; size: few; J: TRBJ1-2
CDR3: CASSQREPNTGELFF; DNA: TGTGCCAGCAGTCAGAGAGAACCTAACACCGGGGAGCTGTTTTTT; V: TRBV2; D: -; size: few; J: TRBJ2-2
CDR3: CASSQDSASGYQETQYF; DNA: TGTGCCAGCAGCCAAGATTCGGCTAGCGGGTACCAAGAGACCCAGTACTTC; V: TRBV3-1; D: TRBD2; size: many; J: TRBJ2-5
CDR3: CSATTPGQGKETQYF; DNA: TGCAGTGCCACGACCCCGGGACAGGGCAAAGAGACCCAGTACTTC; V: TRBV20-1; D: TRBD1; size: -; J: TRBJ2-5
CDR3: CASSVVAGRTEAFF; DNA: TGTGCCAGCAGCGTAGTTGCGGGTCGTACTGAAGCTTTCTTT; V: TRBV9; D: -; size: many; J: TRBJ1-1
CDR3: CASSYLRLAGGPLQETQYF; DNA: TGTGCCAGCAGTTACCTCAGACTAGCGGGGGGTCCCCTCCAAGAGACCCAGTACTTC; V: TRBV6-2/TRBV6-3; D: TRBD2; size: many; J: TRBJ2-5
CDR3: CASSYPARGLGSPLHF; DNA: TGTGCCAGCAGTTACCCGGCCAGGGGGCTTGGTTCACCCCTCCACTTT; V: TRBV6-5; D: TRBD1; size: many; J: TRBJ1-6
CDR3: CASSPLAGGITGELFF; DNA: TGTGCCAGCAGTCCCCTGGCGGGAGGGATCACCGGGGAGCTGTTTTTT; V: TRBV28; D: TRBD2; size: many; J: TRBJ2-2
CDR3: CSVEDGWPSYEQYF; DNA: TGCAGCGTTGAAGATGGCTGGCCCTCCTACGAGCAGTACTTC; V: TRBV29-1; D: -; size: -; J: TRBJ2-7
CDR3: CASSSSTSNTYGYTF; DNA: TGTGCCAGCAGTTCCTCGACATCCAATACGTATGGCTACACCTTC; V: TRBV6-5; D: -; size: many; J: TRBJ1-2
CDR3: CASTRDLANTEAFF; DNA: TGTGCCAGCACCAGAGACTTAGCAAACACTGAAGCTTTCTTT; V: TRBV2; D: -; size: many; J: TRBJ1-1
CDR3: CASSPTTGRALYEQYF; DNA: TGTGCCAGCAGCCCAACTACCGGGCGAGCTCTTTACGAGCAGTACTTC; V: TRBV28; D: -; size: -; J: TRBJ2-7
CDR3: CAWSRGTGSGNTIYF; DNA: TGTGCCTGGTCCCGGGGGACGGGCTCTGGAAACACCATATATTTT; V: TRBV30; D: -; size: -; J: TRBJ1-3
CDR3: CASSLENARNSPLHF; DNA: TGTGCCAGCAGCTTAGAAAATGCCAGAAATTCACCCCTCCACTTT; V: TRBV11-2; D: -; size: many; J: TRBJ1-6
CDR3: CASSLEGDRTYGYTF; DNA: TGCGCCAGCAGCTTGGAGGGGGACAGGACCTATGGCTACACCTTC; V: TRBV5-1; D: TRBD1; size: many; J: TRBJ1-2
CDR3: CATRGIREPEKETQYF; DNA: TGTGCCACCAGGGGTATACGGGAGCCAGAAAAAGAGACCCAGTACTTC; V: TRBV15; D: -; size: few; J: TRBJ2-5
CDR3: CAISESMAGGRNTGELFF; DNA: TGTGCCATCAGTGAGTCCATGGCGGGAGGTCGGAACACCGGGGAGCTGTTTTTT; V: TRBV10-3; D: TRBD2; size: few; J: TRBJ2-2
CDR3: CASSKGQGGLAEAFF; DNA: TGTGCCAGCTCAAAGGGACAGGGAGGGTTGGCTGAAGCTTTCTTT; V: TRBV18; D: TRBD1; size: few; J: TRBJ1-1
CDR3: CASIHKMTYEQYF; DNA: TGTGCCAGCATCCACAAAATGACCTACGAGCAGTACTTC; V: TRBV6-2/TRBV6-3; D: -; size: many; J: TRBJ2-7
CDR3: CSARAPGHSSYEQYF; DNA: TGCAGTGCTAGAGCCCCGGGACACAGCTCCTACGAGCAGTACTTC; V: TRBV20-1; D: -; size: many; J: TRBJ2-7
CDR3: CSVEIAGAITGELFF; DNA: TGCAGCGTTGAAATAGCGGGGGCCATCACCGGGGAGCTGTTTTTT; V: TRBV29-1; D: TRBD2; size: -; J: TRBJ2-2
CDR3: CASSLEWGQETQYF; DNA: TGTGCCAGCAGTCTAGAATGGGGGCAGGAGACCCAGTACTTC; V: TRBV11-2; D: -; size: many; J: TRBJ2-5
CDR3: CATSRAHEAFF; DNA: TGTGCCACCAGTAGGGCACATGAAGCTTTCTTT; V: TRBV24-1; D: -; size: -; J: TRBJ1-1
CDR3: CASSQIRGGGGYTF; DNA: TGTGCCAGCAGCCAAATCCGGGGAGGGGGCGGCTACACCTTC; V: TRBV11-2; D: TRBD1; size: many; J: TRBJ1-2
CDR3: CASIPDRMNTEAFF; DNA: TGTGCCAGCATCCCGGACAGGATGAACACTGAAGCTTTCTTT; V: TRBV12-3/TRBV12-4; D: TRBD1; size: few; J: TRBJ1-1
CDR3: CASSEPSGRSYEQYF; DNA: TGTGCCAGCAGTGAACCTAGCGGGAGGTCCTACGAGCAGTACTTC; V: TRBV6-1; D: TRBD2; size: many; J: TRBJ2-7
CDR3: CASSHPGQGAFGYTF; DNA: TGTGCCAGCAGCCACCCGGGACAGGGGGCTTTTGGCTACACCTTC; V: TRBV5-4; D: TRBD1; size: -; J: TRBJ1-2
CDR3: CSVANQPQDEQYF; DNA: TGCAGCGTTGCAAACCAGCCCCAAGACGAGCAGTACTTC; V: TRBV29-1; D: -; size: many; J: TRBJ2-7
CDR3: CASSLYRSLNTEAFF; DNA: TGTGCCAGCAGTTTATACAGGTCCTTGAACACTGAAGCTTTCTTT; V: TRBV28; D: -; size: few; J: TRBJ1-1